This T cell receptor (beta chain) was sequenced during a study of tumor and adjacent non-tumor tissue in lung cancer. Across the whole study: The patients, 10 men and four to six women, were about 30 to 85 with stage I to III disease.

General study findings and limits: Normal lung showed higher cumulative top 100 clone frequency than tumor. TCR diversity was significantly greater in tumor than normal lung tissue.

The CDR3 length is 13 residues. CDR1 DFQATT and CDR2 SNEGSKA come from the germline V gene (reference sequence). This clonotype occurred once. The antigen remains undetermined. At one end the junction does not follow the germline gene, possibly because of a read error. The library came from three nested PCR rounds adapted from ARM-PCR protocols. Via MiXCR, TCRdb re-called the multiplex PCR reads, giving one row per CDR3 protein. Among approximately 75,000 distinct CDR3 sequences listed, over 75% were seen once. The template was RNA from unsorted bulk tissue. Donors were chemotherapy-naive, newly diagnosed lung cancer surgical patients in China, August–November 2014.

Sequencing was performed on lung tumor tissue. The chain has TRBV20-1 and TRBJ1-1; no reliable D call. The clonotype was recovered from a woman between 50 and 59 years old with non-small cell lung cancer. The chain's CDR3 is CRARVIVGSEAFF. The CDR3 coding sequence is TGCAGAGCTAGGGTGATAGTAGGCTCTGAAGCTTTCTTT.